This TCR beta chain stems from a study of technical replicates of blood from a handful of donors. V was pared by 0 bases and J by 0 bases, with 13 bases between. This CDR3 is 17 amino acids long. Germline V gene sequence: CDR1 LNHDA, CDR2 SQIVND (reference sequence). Some clones are missing from TCRdb's copy, which holds only in-frame ones; the method was immunoSEQ multiplex PCR. The sample comprises about 100,000 clones, about 95% of which are singletons, and about 0.36% rests with the top ten. This clone was seen a single time. The clonotype was recovered from a human donor in good health. Sequenced input: T cells isolated from PBMCs. The chain has TRBV19 and TRBJ2-3, with a weak D call TRBD2 (6 bases). CDR3 DNA: TGTGCCAGTAGTATAGATCTCGGGGGAGGAAGCACAGATACGCAGTATTTT. Translated: CASSIDLGGGSTDTQYF.